The entry that follows covers one T cell receptor beta chain sequence. Its specificity is unknown. Profiling relied on immunoSEQ multiplex PCR, and the TCRdb table lists in-frame clones only, not all of them. The sample records 90,000 to 130,000 clones, roughly 87% being singletons. The data derive from a study of PD-1 blockade in classical Hodgkin lymphoma. As for the study in general: Once every 2 weeks, patients received intravenous nivolumab at 3 mg/kg. Whole-study findings and limits: Complete responders' baseline diversity resembled that of newly diagnosed patients. Significant TCR diversity gains by C4D1 occurred in CD4+ but not CD8+ cells.

Per the germline V gene, CDR1 is SGHAT and CDR2 is FQNNGV. V lost 1 base to trimming and J lost 3 bases, with 9 bases between them. The CDR3 contains 15 residues. Autologous stem cell transplantation was followed by relapse in every patient, and brentuximab vedotin exposure varied. Best response was recorded as complete response, partial response or progressive disease. The sample in question was peripheral blood mononuclear cells (PBMCs), obtained before the second cycle of nivolumab. The TCR sequence derives from a human donor with classical Hodgkin lymphoma. V usage is TRBV11-2 and J usage is TRBJ1-4, with D tentatively TRBD1 (5 bases). Here the CDR3 reads CASSLVQGSNEKLFF. CDR3 bases: TGTGCCAGCAGCTTAGTGCAGGGTTCTAATGAAAAACTGTTTTTT.